This entry features one TCR beta chain sequence. Its antigen remains unknown. A much bigger clone sits one base away, suggesting this may be a read error. TCRdb processed the RT-PCR reads anew with MiXCR; each CDR3 protein has one entry. The sample includes 650,000 to 850,000 distinct CDR3 sequences, approximately 15% of them seen just once. The entry originates in a study of response to subunit inactivated influenza vaccine. Findings and limits, study-wide: Authors suggested seasonal influenza vaccinations each recruit few new T cells.

CDR1 is SQVTM, CDR2 ANQGSEA, per germline. The CDR3 extends over 15 amino acids. The clonotype was recovered from a man aged 50 to 59 who received an inactivated influenza vaccine. The specimen comprised PBMCs from blood, sampled roughly 15 days before vaccination. The V gene is TRBV29-1, the J gene TRBJ1-1, with D possibly TRBD1 on 6 matching bases. The CDR3 DNA follows: TGCAGCGTTAATAGGGGGGCAGCTATGAACTCTGAAGCTTTCTTT. It translates to CSVNRGAAMNSEAFF.